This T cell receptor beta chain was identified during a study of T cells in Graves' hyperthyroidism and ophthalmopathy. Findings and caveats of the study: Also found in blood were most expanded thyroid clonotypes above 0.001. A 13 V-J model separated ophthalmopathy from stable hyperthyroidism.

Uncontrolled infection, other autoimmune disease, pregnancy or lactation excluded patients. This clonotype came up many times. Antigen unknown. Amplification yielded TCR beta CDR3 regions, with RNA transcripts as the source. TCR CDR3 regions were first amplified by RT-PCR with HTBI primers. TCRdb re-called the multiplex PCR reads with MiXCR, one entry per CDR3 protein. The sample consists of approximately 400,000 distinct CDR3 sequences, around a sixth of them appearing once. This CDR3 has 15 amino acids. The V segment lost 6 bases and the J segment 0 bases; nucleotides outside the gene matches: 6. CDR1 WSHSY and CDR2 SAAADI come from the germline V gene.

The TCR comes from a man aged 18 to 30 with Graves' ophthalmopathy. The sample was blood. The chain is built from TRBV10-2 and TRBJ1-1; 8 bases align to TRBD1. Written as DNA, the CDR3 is TGCGCCAGCAGGTCCGGGACAGGCATGAACACTGAAGCTTTCTTT. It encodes CASRSGTGMNTEAFF.